The T cell receptor beta chain described here comes from a study of STAT5B mutations in CD4+ large granular lymphocyte leukemia. On the study more broadly: Among healthy controls, a particular HLA allele went with more CDR3 'QG' motifs.

V shed 5 bases and J 1 base; nucleotides not matched to a gene: 7. Germline CDR1 reads SGHTA; CDR2 reads FQGNSA. CDR3 length: 16 residues. The table came from immunoSEQ multiplex PCR; TCRdb's copy has only in-frame clones and leaves some out. The table includes about 38,000 clones, under 85% detected once. V is TRBV7-2 and J is TRBJ2-1; TRBD1 agrees at 8 bases. The TCR comes from a human donor in good health. Specimen: CD4+ T cells from blood buffy coats. CDR3 bases: TGTGCCAGCAGCCCCCGCGGGACAGGTTCCTACAATGAGCAGTTCTTC. It specifies CASSPRGTGSYNEQFF.